This T cell receptor (beta chain) is drawn from a study of early T cells in non-severe SARS-CoV-2 infection. MiXCR, applied by TCRdb to the 5' RACE reads, yields one record per CDR3 protein. Here the sample spans 69,000 or so distinct CDR3 sequences, less than 15% being singletons. The V gene's germline CDR1 is SGHAT and CDR2 FQNNGV. V was cut by 5 bases and J by 6 bases, with 10 bases left in between. The CDR3 spans 13 residues. The specimen sequenced was whole blood. The chain uses TRBV11-2 and TRBJ2-2; no firm D call. The receptor comes from an adult who was a healthcare worker with PCR-confirmed SARS-CoV-2 infection or an uninfected control (not recorded which). This chain's CDR3 is CASSVRLAGELFF. DNA for the CDR3: TGTGCCAGCAGCGTCAGATTGGCCGGGGAGCTGTTTTTT.